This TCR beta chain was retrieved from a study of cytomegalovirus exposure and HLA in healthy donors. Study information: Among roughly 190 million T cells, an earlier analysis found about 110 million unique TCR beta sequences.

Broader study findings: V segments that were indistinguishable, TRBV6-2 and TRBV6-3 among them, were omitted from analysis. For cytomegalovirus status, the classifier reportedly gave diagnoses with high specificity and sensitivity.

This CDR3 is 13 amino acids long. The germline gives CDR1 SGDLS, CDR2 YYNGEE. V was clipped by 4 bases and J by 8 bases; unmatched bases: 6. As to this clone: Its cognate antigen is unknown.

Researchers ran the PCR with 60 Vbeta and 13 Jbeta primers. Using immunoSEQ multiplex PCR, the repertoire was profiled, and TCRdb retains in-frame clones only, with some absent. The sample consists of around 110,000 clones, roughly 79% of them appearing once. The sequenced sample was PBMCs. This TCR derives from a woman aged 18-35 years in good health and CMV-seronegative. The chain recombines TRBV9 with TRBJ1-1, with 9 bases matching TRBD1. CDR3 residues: CASSSDRGVEAFF. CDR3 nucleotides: TGTGCCAGCAGCAGCGACAGGGGGGTGGAAGCTTTCTTT.